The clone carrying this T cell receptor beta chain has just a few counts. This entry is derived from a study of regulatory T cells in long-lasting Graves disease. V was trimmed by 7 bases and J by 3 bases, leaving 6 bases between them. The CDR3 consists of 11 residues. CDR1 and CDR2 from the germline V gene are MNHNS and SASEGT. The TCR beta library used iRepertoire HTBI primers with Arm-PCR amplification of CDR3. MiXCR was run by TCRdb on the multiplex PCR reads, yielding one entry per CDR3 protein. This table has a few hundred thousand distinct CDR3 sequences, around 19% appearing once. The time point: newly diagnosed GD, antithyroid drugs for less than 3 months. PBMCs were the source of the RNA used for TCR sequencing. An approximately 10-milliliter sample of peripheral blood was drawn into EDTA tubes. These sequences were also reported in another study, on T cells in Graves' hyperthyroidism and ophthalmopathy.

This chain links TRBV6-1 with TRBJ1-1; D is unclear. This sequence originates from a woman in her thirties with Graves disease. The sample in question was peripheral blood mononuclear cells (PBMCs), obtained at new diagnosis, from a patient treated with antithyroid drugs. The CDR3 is CASIGYTEAFF. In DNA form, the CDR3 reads TGTGCCAGCATAGGCTACACTGAAGCTTTCTTT.